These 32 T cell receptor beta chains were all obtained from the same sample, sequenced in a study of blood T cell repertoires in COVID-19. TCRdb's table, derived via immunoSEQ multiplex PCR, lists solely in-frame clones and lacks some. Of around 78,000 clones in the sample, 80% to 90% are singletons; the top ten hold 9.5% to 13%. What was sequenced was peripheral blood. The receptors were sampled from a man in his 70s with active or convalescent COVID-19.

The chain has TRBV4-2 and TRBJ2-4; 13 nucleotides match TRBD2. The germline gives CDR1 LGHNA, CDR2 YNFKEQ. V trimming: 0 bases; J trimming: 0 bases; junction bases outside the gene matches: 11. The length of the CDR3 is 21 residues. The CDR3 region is CASSQEHVGTSGALAKNIQYF. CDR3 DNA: TGTGCCAGCAGCCAAGAACACGTCGGGACTAGCGGGGCTCTAGCCAAAAACATTCAGTACTTC.

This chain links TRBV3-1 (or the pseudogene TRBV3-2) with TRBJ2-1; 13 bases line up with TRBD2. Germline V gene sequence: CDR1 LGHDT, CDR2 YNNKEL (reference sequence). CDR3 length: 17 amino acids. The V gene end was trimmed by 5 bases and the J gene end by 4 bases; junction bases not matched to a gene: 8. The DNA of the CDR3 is TGTGCCAGCAGCTCCTGGACTAGCGGGAGTGGGTACAATGAGCAGTTCTTC. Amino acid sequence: CASSSWTSGSGYNEQFF.

The CDR3 coding sequence is TGTGCCAGTAGTACCGCCTCCGGGGGGATAGCCAAAAACATTCAGTACTTC. Protein: CASSTASGGIAKNIQYF. The V and J genes are TRBV19 and TRBJ2-4; TRBD2 agrees at 7 bases. Looked up from germline, CDR1 is LNHDA and CDR2 is SQIVND (reference sequence). Germline trimming cut 4 bases from V and 0 bases from J; bases unmatched to any gene: 9. CDR3 length: 17 amino acids. The entire variable domain, with the rest obtained from reference TRBV19 and TRBJ2-4, is as follows: DGGITQSPKYLFRKEGQNVTLSCEQNLNHDAMYWYRQDPGQGLRLIYYSQIVNDFQKGDIAEGYSVSREKKESFPLTVTSAQKNPTAFYLCASSTASGGIAKNIQYFGAGTRLSVL.

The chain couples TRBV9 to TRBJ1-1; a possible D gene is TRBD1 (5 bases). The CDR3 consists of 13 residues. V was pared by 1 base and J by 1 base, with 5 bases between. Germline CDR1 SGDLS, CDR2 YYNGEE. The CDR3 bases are TGTGCCAGCAGCGTACAGGGGAACACTGAAGCTTTCTTT. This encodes CASSVQGNTEAFF.

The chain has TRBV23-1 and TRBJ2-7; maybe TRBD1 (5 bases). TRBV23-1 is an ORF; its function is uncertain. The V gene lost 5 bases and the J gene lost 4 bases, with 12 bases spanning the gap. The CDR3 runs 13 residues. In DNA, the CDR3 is TGCGCCAGCAGTAGGGGCCTGTGGTACGAGCAGTACTTC. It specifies CASSRGLWYEQYF.

Here the CDR3 DNA reads TGTGCCAGCAGCTTATCGCGGGCCTTCACAGATACGCAGTATTTT. Translation: CASSLSRAFTDTQYF. V and J are TRBV7-2 and TRBJ2-3; TRBD2 might be the D (5 bases). The germline gives CDR1 SGHTA, CDR2 FQGNSA. The V end lost 2 bases, the J end lost 2 bases, and 11 bases lay between the germline ends. The CDR3 contains 15 residues.

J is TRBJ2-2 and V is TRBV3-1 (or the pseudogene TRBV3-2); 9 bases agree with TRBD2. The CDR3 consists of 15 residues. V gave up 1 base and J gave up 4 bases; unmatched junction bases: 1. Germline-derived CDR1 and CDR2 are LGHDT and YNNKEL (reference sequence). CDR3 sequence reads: CASSQVSGSTGELFF. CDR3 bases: TGTGCCAGCAGCCAAGTTAGCGGGAGCACCGGGGAGCTGTTTTTT.

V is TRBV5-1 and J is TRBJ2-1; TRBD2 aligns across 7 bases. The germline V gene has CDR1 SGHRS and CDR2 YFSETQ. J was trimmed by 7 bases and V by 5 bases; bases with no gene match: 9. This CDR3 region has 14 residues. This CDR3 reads CASRPNAGANEQFF. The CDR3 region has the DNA TGCGCCAGCAGACCCAATGCGGGAGCGAATGAGCAGTTCTTC.

Written as DNA, the CDR3 is TGTGCCTGGAGTAGGGGAAGCGGGTATGGATCTGAGCAGTTCTTC. Protein sequence: CAWSRGSGYGSEQFF. V usage is TRBV30 and J usage is TRBJ2-1, with D tentatively TRBD2 (6 bases). Trimming took 2 bases from V and 9 from J, leaving 20 bases between them. Germline loops: CDR1 GTSNPN, CDR2 SVGIG (reference sequence). This CDR3 spans 15 amino acids. Filled out from reference TRBV30 and TRBJ2-1, the complete variable domain reads SQTIHQWPATLVQPVGSPLSLECTVEGTSNPNLYWYRQAAGRGLQLLFYSVGIGQISSEVPQNLSASRPQDRQFILSSKKLLLSDSGFYLCAWSRGSGYGSEQFFGPGTRLTVL.

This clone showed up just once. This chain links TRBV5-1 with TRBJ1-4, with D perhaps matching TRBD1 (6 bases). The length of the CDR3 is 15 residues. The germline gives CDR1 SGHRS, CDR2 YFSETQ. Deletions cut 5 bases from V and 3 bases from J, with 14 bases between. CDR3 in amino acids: CASSPGHSPNEKLFF. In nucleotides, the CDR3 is TGCGCCAGCAGTCCGGGACATAGTCCTAATGAAAAACTGTTTTTT.

CDR3 sequence (DNA): TGTGCCAGCAGCCATCGGACTAGCGGGATGTCGGGCAATGAGCAGTTCTTC. It specifies CASSHRTSGMSGNEQFF. V usage is TRBV3-1 (or the pseudogene TRBV3-2) and J usage is TRBJ2-1; 12 bases fit TRBD2. The length of the CDR3 is 17 residues. The germline V gene has CDR1 LGHDT and CDR2 YNNKEL (reference sequence). V gave up 3 bases and J gave up 6 bases; unmatched junction bases: 9.

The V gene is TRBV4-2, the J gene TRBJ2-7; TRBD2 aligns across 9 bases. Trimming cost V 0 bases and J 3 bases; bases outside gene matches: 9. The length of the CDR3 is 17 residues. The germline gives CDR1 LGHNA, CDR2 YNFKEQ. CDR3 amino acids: CASSQDLGGGGGYEQYF. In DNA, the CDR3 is TGTGCCAGCAGCCAAGATCTCGGCGGGGGGGGTGGCTACGAGCAGTACTTC.

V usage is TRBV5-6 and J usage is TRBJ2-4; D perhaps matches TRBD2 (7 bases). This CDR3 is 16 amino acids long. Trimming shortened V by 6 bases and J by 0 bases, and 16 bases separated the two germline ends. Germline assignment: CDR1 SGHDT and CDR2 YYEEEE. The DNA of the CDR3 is TGTGCCAGCATCTCGGGGGGCGGTCTAGCCAAAAACATTCAGTACTTC. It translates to CASISGGGLAKNIQYF. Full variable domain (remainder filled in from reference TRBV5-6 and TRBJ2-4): DAGVTQSPTHLIKTRGQQVTLRCSPKSGHDTVSWYQQALGQGPQFIFQYYEEEERQRGNFPDRFSGHQFPNYSSELNVNALLLGDSALYLCASISGGGLAKNIQYFGAGTRLSVL.

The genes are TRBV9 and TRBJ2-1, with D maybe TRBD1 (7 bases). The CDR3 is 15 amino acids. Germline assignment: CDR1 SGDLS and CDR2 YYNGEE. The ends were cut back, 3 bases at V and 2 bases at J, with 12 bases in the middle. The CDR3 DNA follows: TGTGCCAGCAGCGGTGGAGGGACAGCCTACAATGAGCAGTTCTTC. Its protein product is CASSGGGTAYNEQFF.

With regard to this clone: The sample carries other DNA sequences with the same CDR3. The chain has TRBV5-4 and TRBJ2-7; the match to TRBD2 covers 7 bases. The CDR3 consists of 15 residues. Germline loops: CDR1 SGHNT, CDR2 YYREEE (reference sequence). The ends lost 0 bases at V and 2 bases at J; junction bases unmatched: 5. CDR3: CASSLAASGTYEQYF. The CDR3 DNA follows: TGTGCCAGCAGCTTGGCGGCTAGCGGCACCTACGAGCAGTACTTC.

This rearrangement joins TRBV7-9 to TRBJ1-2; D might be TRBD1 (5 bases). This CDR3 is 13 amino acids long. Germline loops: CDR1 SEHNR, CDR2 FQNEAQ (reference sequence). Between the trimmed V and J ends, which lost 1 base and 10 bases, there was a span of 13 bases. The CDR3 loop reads CASSLVQGIVYTF. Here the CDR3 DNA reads TGTGCCAGCAGCTTAGTTCAGGGTATAGTCTACACCTTC.

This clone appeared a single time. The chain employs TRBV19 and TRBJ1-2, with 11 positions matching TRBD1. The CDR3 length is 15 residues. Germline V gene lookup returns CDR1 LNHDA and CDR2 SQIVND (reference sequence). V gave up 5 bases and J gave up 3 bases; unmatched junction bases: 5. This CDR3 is CASSAGTGGYYGYTF. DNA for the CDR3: TGTGCCAGTAGTGCCGGGACAGGGGGTTACTATGGCTACACCTTC.

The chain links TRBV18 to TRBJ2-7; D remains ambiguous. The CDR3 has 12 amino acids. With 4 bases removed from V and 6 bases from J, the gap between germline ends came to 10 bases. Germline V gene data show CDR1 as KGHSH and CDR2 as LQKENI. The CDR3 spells CASSLRESEQYF. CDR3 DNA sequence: TGTGCCAGCTCACTTAGAGAAAGCGAGCAGTACTTC.

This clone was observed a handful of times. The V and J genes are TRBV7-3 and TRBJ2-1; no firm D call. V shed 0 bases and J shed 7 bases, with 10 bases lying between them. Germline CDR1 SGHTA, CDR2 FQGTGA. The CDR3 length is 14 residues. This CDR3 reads CASSLTRHPNEQFF. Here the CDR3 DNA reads TGTGCCAGCAGCTTAACGCGGCACCCTAATGAGCAGTTCTTC.

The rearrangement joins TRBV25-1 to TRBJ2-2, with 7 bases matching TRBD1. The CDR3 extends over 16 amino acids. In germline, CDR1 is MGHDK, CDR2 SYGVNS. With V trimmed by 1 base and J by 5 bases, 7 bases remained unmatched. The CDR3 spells CASSESGQGVTGELFF. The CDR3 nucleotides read TGTGCCAGCAGTGAATCGGGCCAGGGGGTTACCGGGGAGCTGTTTTTT.

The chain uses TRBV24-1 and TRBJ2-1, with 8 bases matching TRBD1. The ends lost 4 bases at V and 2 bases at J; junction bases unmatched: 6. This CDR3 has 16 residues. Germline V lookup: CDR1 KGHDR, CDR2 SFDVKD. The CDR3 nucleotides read TGTGCCACCAGTGAAACGGACAGGGATCCCTACAATGAGCAGTTCTTC. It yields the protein CATSETDRDPYNEQFF.

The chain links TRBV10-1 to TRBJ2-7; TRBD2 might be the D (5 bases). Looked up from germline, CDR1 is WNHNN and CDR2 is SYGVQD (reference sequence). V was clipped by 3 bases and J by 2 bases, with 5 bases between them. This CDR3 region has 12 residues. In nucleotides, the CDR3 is TGCGCCAGCAGTGACGGGACCTACGAGCAGTACTTC. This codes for CASSDGTYEQYF.

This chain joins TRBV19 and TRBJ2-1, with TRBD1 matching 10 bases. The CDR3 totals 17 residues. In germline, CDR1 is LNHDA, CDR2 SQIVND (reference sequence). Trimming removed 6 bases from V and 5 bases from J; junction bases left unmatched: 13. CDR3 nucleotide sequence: TGTGCCAGTAGCCGTGATTCCGGGACAGGGGTTAACAATGAGCAGTTCTTC. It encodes CASSRDSGTGVNNEQFF.

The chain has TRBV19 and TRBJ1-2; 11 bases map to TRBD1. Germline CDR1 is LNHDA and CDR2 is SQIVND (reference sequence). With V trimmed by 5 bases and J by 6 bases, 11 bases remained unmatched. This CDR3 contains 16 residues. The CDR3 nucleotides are TGTGCCAGTAGTGCCCGTACGGGACAGGGGGTCCATGGCTACACCTTC. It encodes CASSARTGQGVHGYTF.

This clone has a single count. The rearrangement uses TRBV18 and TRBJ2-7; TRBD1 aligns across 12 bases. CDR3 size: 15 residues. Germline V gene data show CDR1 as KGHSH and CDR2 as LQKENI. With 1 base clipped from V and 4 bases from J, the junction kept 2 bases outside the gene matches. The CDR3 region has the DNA TGTGCCAGCTCACCACGGGGACAGGGGGCATACGAGCAGTACTTC. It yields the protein CASSPRGQGAYEQYF. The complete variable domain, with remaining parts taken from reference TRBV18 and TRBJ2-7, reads NAGVMQNPRHLVRRRGQEARLRCSPMKGHSHVYWYRQLPEEGLKFMVYLQKENIIDESGMPKERFSAEFPKEGPSILRIQQVVRGDSAAYFCASSPRGQGAYEQYFGPGTRLTVT.

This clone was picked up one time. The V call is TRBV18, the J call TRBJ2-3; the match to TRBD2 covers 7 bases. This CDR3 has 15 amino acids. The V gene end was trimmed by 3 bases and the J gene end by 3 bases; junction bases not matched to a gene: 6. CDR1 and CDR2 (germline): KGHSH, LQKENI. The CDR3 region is CASSPRRERTDTQYF. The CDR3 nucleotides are TGTGCCAGCTCACCCCGGCGGGAGCGGACAGATACGCAGTATTTT.

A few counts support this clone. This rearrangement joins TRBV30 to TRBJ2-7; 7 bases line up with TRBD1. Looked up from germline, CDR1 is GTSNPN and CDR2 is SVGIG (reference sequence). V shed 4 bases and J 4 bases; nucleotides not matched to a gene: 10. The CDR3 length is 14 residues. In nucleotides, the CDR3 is TGTGCCTGGACCCCCGGGACAGCACTGTACGAGCAGTACTTC. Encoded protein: CAWTPGTALYEQYF.

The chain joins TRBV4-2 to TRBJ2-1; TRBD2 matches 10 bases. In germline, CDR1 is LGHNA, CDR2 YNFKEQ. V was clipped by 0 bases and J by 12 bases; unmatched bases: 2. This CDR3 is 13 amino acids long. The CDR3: CASSQDASGRQFF. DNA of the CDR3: TGTGCCAGCAGCCAAGATGCTAGCGGGAGGCAGTTCTTC.

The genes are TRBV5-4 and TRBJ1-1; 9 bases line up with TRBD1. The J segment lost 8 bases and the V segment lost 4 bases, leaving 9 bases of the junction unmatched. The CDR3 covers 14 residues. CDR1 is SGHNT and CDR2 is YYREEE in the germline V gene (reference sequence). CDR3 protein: CASSTGTGRNEAFF. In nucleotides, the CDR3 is TGTGCCAGCAGCACCGGGACAGGGAGGAACGAAGCTTTCTTT. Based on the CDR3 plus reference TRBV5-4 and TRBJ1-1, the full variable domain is ETGVTQSPTHLIKTRGQQVTLRCSSQSGHNTVSWYQQALGQGPQFIFQYYREEENGRGNFPPRFSGLQFPNYSSELNVNALELDDSALYLCASSTGTGRNEAFFGQGTRLTVV.

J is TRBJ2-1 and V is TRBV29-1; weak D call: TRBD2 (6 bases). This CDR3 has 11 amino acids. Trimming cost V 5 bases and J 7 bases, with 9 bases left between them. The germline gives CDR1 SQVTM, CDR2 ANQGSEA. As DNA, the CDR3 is TGCAGCGTTCCTGGGGGGAATGAGCAGTTCTTC. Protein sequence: CSVPGGNEQFF.

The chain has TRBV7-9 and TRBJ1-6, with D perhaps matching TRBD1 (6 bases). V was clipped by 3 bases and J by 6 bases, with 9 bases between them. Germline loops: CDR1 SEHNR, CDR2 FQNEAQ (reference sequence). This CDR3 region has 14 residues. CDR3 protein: CASSFGQPNSPLHF. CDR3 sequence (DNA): TGTGCCAGCAGCTTCGGACAGCCTAATTCACCCCTCCACTTT. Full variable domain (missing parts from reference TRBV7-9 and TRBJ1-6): DTGVSQNPRHKITKRGQNVTFRCDPISEHNRLYWYRQTLGQGPEFLTYFQNEAQLEKSRLLSDRFSAERPKGSFSTLEIQRTEQGDSAMYLCASSFGQPNSPLHFGNGTRLTVT.

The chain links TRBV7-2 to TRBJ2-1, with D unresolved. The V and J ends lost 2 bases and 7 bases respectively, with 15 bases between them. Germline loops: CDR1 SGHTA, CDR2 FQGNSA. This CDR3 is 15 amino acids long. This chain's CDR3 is CASSLTGQVQNEQFF. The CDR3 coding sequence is TGTGCCAGCAGCTTAACCGGCCAGGTACAGAATGAGCAGTTCTTC.